Detailed here is one TCR beta chain. The sample originates from a study of T cell responses to AZD1222 COVID-19 vaccine. TCRdb keeps only in-frame clones here, not all; method: immunoSEQ multiplex PCR. The sample contains approximately 150,000 clones, approximately 95% of which appear only once. Germline V gene lookup returns CDR1 MNHEY and CDR2 SVGEGT. V gave up 5 bases and J gave up 1 base, with 23 bases separating them. There are 18 residues in the CDR3. The receptor's source is an adult in good health. Material: peripheral blood, obtained on day 0 of MenACWY control vaccination. The rearrangement uses TRBV6-2 or TRBV6-3 and TRBJ1-2; tentative D call: TRBD1 (6 bases). This chain's CDR3 is CASSTLGADRANNYGYTF. In DNA form, the CDR3 reads TGTGCCAGCAGTACCCTTGGGGCGGACAGAGCTAATAACTATGGCTACACCTTC.